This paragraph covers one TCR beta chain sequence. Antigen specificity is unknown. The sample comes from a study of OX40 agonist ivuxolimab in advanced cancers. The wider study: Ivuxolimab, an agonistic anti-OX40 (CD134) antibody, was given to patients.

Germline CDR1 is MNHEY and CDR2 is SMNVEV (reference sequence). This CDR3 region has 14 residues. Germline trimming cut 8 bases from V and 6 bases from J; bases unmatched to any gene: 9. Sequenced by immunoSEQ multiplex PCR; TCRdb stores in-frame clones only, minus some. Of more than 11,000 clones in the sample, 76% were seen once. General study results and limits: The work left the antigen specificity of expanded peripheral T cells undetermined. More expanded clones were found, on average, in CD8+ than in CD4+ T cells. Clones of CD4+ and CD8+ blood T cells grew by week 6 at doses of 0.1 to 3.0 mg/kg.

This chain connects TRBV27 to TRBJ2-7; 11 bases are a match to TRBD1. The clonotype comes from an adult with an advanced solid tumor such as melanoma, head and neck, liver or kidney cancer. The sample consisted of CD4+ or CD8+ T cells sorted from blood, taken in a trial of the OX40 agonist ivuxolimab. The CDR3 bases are TGTGCCAGCTCTACCGGGACAGGGGGTACCGAGCAGTACTTC. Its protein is CASSTGTGGTEQYF.